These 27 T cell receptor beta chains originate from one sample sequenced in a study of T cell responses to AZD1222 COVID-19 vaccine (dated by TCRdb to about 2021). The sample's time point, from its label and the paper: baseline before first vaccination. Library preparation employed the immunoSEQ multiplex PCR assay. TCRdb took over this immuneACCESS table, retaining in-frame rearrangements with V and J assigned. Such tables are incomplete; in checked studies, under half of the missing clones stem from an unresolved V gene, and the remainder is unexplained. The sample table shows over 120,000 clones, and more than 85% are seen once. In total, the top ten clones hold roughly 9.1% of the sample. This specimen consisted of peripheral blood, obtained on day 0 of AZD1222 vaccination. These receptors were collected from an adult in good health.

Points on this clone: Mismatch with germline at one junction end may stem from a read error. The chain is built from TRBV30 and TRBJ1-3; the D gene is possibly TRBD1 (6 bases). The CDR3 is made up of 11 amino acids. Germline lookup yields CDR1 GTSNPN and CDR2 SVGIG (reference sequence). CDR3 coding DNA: TGTGCCTGGAGTCCCCGGGGGCTACCGCGTTTT. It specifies CAWSPRGLPRF.

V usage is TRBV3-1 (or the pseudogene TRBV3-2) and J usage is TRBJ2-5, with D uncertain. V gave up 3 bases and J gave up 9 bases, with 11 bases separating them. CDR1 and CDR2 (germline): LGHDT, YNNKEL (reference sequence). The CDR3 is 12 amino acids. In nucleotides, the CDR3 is TGTGCCAGCAGCCAGACCCAGACGGCCCAGTACTTC. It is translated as CASSQTQTAQYF.

The CDR3 spells CASSYSTFHQSSEAFF. CDR3 in DNA: TGTGCCAGCAGTTACTCGACTTTTCATCAGTCTTCTGAAGCTTTCTTT. V is TRBV6-6 and J is TRBJ1-1; D gene uncertain. Germline V lookup: CDR1 MNHNY, CDR2 SVGAGI (reference sequence). This CDR3 is 16 amino acids long. The V and J ends lost 0 bases and 6 bases respectively, with 17 bases between them.

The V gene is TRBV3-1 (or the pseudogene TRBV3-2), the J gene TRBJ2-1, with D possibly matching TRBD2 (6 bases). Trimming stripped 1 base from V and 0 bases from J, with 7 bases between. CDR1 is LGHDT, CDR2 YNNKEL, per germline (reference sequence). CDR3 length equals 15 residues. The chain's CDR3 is CASSQAGVSYNEQFF. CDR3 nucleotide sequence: TGTGCCAGCAGCCAAGCGGGGGTCTCCTACAATGAGCAGTTCTTC.

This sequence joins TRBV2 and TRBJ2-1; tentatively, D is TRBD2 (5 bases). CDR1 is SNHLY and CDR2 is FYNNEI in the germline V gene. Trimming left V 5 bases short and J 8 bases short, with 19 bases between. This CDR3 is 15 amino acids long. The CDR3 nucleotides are TGTGCCAGCAGTCGTCGGGGTACCCTCACCGATGAGCAGTTCTTC. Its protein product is CASSRRGTLTDEQFF. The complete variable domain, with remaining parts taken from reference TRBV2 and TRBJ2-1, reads EPEVTQTPSHQVTQMGQEVILRCVPISNHLYFYWYRQILGQKVEFLVSFYNNEISEKSEIFDDQFSVERPDGSNFTLKIRSTKLEDSAMYFCASSRRGTLTDEQFFGPGTRLTVL.

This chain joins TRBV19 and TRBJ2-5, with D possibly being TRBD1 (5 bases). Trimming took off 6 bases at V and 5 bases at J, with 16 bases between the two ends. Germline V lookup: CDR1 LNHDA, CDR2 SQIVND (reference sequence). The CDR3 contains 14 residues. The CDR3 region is CASRSYYKGETQYF. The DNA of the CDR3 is TGTGCCAGTAGGTCTTACTATAAGGGGGAGACCCAGTACTTC.

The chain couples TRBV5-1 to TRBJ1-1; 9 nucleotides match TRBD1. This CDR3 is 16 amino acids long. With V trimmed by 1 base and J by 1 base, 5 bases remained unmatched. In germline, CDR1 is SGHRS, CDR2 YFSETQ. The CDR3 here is CASSLNRGQGNTEAFF. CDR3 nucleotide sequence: TGCGCCAGCAGCTTGAACAGGGGGCAGGGGAACACTGAAGCTTTCTTT.

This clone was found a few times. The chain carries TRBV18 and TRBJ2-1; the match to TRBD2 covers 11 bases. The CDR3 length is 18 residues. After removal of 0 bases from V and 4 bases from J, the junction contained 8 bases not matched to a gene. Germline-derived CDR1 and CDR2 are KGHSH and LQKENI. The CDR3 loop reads CASSPPSLAGGQYNEQFF. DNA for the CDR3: TGTGCCAGCTCACCACCGAGCCTAGCGGGGGGCCAATACAATGAGCAGTTCTTC.

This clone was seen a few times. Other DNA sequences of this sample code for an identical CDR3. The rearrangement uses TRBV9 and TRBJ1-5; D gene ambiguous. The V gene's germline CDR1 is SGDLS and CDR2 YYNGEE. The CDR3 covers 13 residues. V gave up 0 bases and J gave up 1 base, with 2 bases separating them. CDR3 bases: TGTGCCAGCAGCGTAGGGAGCAATCAGCCCCAGCATTTT. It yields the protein CASSVGSNQPQHF.

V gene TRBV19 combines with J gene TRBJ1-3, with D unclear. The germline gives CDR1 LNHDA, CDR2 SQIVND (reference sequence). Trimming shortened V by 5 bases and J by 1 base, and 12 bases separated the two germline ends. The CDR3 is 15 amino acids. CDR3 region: CASSSRTESGNTIYF. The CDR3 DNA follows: TGTGCCAGTAGTTCCCGGACGGAATCTGGAAACACCATATATTTT.

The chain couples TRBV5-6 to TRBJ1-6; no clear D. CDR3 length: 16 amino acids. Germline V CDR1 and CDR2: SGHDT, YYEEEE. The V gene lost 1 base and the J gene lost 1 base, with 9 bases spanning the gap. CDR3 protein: CASSLLRRSYNSPLHF. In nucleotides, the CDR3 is TGTGCCAGCAGCTTGCTCCGTCGGTCCTATAATTCACCCCTCCACTTT.

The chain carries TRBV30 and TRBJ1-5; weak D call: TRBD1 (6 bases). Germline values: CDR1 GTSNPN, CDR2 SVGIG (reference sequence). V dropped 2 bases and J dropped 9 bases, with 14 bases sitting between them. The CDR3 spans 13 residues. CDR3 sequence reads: CAWSMTGGGPQHF. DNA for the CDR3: TGTGCCTGGAGTATGACAGGCGGAGGGCCCCAGCATTTT.

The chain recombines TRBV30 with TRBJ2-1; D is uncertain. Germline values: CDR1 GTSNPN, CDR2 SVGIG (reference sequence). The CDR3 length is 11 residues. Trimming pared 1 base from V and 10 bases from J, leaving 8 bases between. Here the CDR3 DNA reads TGTGCCTGGAGTGGACCACACGAGCAGTTCTTC. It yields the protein CAWSGPHEQFF.

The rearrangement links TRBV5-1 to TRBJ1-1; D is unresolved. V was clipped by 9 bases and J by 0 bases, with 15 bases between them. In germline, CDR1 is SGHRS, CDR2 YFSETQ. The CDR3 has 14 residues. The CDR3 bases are TGCGCCACTAAGAGGGTGACTATGAACACTGAAGCTTTCTTT. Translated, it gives CATKRVTMNTEAFF.

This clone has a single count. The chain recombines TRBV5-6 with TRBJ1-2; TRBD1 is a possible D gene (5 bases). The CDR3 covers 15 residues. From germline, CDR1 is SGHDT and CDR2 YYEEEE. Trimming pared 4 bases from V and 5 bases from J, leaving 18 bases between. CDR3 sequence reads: CASSVGARAEYGYTF. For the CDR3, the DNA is TGTGCCAGCAGCGTTGGGGCCCGGGCTGAATATGGCTACACCTTC.

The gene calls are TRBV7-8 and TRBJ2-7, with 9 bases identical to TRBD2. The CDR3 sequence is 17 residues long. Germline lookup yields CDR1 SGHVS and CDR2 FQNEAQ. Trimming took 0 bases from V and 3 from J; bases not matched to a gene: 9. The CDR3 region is CASSLAFLAGSHYEQYF. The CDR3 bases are TGTGCCAGCAGCTTAGCCTTTCTAGCGGGGAGTCACTACGAGCAGTACTTC.

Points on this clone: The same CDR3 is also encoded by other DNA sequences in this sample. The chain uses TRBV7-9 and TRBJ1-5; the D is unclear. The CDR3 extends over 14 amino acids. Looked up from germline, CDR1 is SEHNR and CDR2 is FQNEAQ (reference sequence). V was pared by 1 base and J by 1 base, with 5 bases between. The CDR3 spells CASSLGQSNQPQHF. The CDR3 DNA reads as TGTGCCAGCAGCTTAGGGCAGAGCAATCAGCCCCAGCATTTT.

The CDR3 reads CASRTSSYNEQFF. CDR3 coding DNA: TGTGCCAGCAGAACGAGCTCCTACAATGAGCAGTTCTTC. V and J are TRBV2 and TRBJ2-1; D unresolved. This CDR3 has 13 amino acids. Trimming cost V 6 bases and J 0 bases, with 6 bases left between them. The germline gives CDR1 SNHLY, CDR2 FYNNEI.

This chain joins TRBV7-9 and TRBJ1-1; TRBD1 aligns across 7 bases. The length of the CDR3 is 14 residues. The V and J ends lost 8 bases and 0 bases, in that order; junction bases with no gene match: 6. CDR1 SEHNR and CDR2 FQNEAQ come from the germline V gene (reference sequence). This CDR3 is CASYRGYLNTEAFF. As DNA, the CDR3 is TGTGCCAGCTACAGGGGATACCTGAACACTGAAGCTTTCTTT.

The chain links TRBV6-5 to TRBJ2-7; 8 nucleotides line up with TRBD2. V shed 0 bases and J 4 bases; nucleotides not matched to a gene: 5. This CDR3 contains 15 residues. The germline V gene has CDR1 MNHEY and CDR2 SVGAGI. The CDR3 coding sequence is TGTGCCAGCAGTTACTCGACGGGACTAGGGTACGAGCAGTACTTC. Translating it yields CASSYSTGLGYEQYF.

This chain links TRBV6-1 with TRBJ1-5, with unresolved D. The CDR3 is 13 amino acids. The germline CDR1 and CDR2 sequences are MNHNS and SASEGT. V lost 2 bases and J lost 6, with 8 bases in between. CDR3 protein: CASSEKEGQPQHF. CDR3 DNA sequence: TGTGCCAGCAGTGAAAAGGAAGGTCAGCCCCAGCATTTT.

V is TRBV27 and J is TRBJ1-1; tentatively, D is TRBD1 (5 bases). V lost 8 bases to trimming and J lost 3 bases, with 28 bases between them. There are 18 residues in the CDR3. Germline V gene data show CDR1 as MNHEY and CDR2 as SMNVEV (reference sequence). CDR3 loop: CASRGPTQRGLWDTEAFF. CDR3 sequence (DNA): TGTGCCAGCCGCGGGCCTACCCAGAGGGGTCTTTGGGACACTGAAGCTTTCTTT.

CDR3 amino acids: CASSQDQLGGDYGYTF. The CDR3 DNA follows: TGCGCCAGCAGCCAAGATCAGTTGGGGGGAGACTATGGCTACACCTTC. The chain uses TRBV4-1 and TRBJ1-2; a possible D gene is TRBD1 (5 bases). Germline V gene lookup returns CDR1 MGHRA and CDR2 YSYEKL. This CDR3 is 16 amino acids long. V was cut by 0 bases and J by 3 bases, with 14 bases left in between.

The CDR3 sequence is CASSPPGGGRNSPLHF. DNA of the CDR3: TGTGCCAGCTCACCACCGGGGGGGGGAAGGAATTCACCCCTCCACTTT. The chain employs TRBV18 and TRBJ1-6; tentative D call: TRBD1 (5 bases). The germline V gene encodes CDR1 KGHSH and CDR2 LQKENI. CDR3 size: 16 residues. The V and J ends lost 0 bases and 7 bases respectively, with 13 bases between them.

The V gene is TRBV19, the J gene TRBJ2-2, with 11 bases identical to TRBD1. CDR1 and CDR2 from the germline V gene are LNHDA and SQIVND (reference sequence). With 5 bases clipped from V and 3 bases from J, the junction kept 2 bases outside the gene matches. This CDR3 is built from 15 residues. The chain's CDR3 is CASSGTGGHTGELFF. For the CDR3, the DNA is TGTGCCAGTAGTGGGACAGGGGGGCACACCGGGGAGCTGTTTTTT. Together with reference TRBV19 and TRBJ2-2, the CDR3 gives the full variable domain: DGGITQSPKYLFRKEGQNVTLSCEQNLNHDAMYWYRQDPGQGLRLIYYSQIVNDFQKGDIAEGYSVSREKKESFPLTVTSAQKNPTAFYLCASSGTGGHTGELFFGEGSRLTVL.

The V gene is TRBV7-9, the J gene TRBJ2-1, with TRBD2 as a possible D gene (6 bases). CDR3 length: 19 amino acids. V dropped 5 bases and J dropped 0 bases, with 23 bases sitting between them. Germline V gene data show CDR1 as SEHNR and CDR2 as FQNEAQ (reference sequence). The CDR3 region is CASSRPTGSGGSSYNEQFF. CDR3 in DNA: TGTGCCAGCAGCCGACCCACCGGGAGCGGCGGAAGCTCCTACAATGAGCAGTTCTTC. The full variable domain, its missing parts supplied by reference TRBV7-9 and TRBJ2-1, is DTGVSQNPRHKITKRGQNVTFRCDPISEHNRLYWYRQTLGQGPEFLTYFQNEAQLEKSRLLSDRFSAERPKGSFSTLEIQRTEQGDSAMYLCASSRPTGSGGSSYNEQFFGPGTRLTVL.

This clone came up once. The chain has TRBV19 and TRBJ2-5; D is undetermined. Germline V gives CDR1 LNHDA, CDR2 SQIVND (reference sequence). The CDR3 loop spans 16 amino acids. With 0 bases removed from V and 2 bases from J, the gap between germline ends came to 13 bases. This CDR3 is CASSIDYSGTQETQYF. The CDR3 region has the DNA TGTGCCAGTAGTATAGATTATTCGGGTACACAAGAGACCCAGTACTTC.